A selection of T cell receptor beta chains follows, all from one sample in a study of T cells in Graves' hyperthyroidism and ophthalmopathy. TCRdb fed the multiplex PCR reads into MiXCR, producing one record per CDR3 protein. The sample holds roughly 280,000 distinct CDR3 sequences, about 17% seen once. The sequencing input was blood. These receptor sequences come from a woman aged 55-69 years with Graves' ophthalmopathy. CDR3s include the opening cysteine and the closing phenylalanine or tryptophan. The D gene is left open where the match is weak. A row's size may be missing; if present it is once, few, many or a size class.

TRBJ1-1,TRBV6-1,-,-,CASSLTGATEAFF,TGTGCCAGCAGCCTTACCGGGGCCACTGAAGCTTTCTTT
TRBJ1-4,TRBV5-5,-,-,CASSLIVGSEKLFF,TGTGCCAGCAGCTTGATTGTAGGCAGTGAAAAACTGTTTTTT
TRBJ1-2,TRBV9,-,few,CASSVAANYGYTF,TGTGCCAGCAGCGTAGCTGCAAACTATGGCTACACCTTC
TRBJ1-2,TRBV5-1,-,-,CASSLYTPANYGYTF,TGCGCCAGCAGCTTGTATACGCCTGCTAACTATGGCTACACCTTC
TRBJ2-7,TRBV29-1,-,many,CSVESVRGATYEQYF,TGCAGCGTTGAATCGGTCCGCGGGGCAACCTACGAGCAGTACTTC
TRBJ2-7,TRBV7-9,-,many,CASSLDGTGLGEQYF,TGTGCCAGCAGCTTAGACGGGACGGGCCTTGGCGAGCAGTACTTC
TRBJ2-5,TRBV29-1,-,-,CSVEGGGHLETQYF,TGCAGCGTAGAAGGAGGAGGGCATCTGGAGACCCAGTACTTC
TRBJ1-1,TRBV19,-,few,CASSILGGGQAFF,TGTGCCAGTAGTATCCTTGGCGGAGGACAGGCTTTCTTT
TRBJ2-3,TRBV20-1,TRBD1,many,CSASRQGALRTDTQYF,TGCAGTGCTAGCCGACAGGGGGCCTTACGCACAGATACGCAGTATTTT
TRBJ2-7,TRBV5-1,-,many,CASSSGSPSYEQYF,TGCGCCAGCAGCTCGGGCAGTCCGAGCTACGAGCAGTACTTC
TRBJ1-1,TRBV13,-,many,CASSLTRGSTEAFF,TGTGCCAGCAGCTTAACCAGGGGAAGCACTGAAGCTTTCTTT
TRBJ2-2,TRBV6-2/TRBV6-3,-,few,CASSDFMNTGELFF,TGTGCCAGCAGTGACTTTATGAACACCGGGGAGCTGTTTTTT
TRBJ2-1,TRBV19,TRBD2,-,CASSIGWLAGNNEQFF,TGTGCCAGTAGTATAGGGTGGCTAGCGGGAAACAATGAGCAGTTCTTC
TRBJ1-2,TRBV2,-,many,CASRTLDNYGYTF,TGTGCCAGCAGGACCCTGGACAACTATGGCTACACCTTC
TRBJ2-7,TRBV15,-,many,CATSREGYEQYF,TGTGCCACCAGCAGAGAAGGCTACGAGCAGTACTTC
TRBJ2-2,TRBV6-2/TRBV6-3,TRBD2,many,CATDSGGAPINTGELFF,TGTGCCACGGATAGCGGGGGGGCTCCGATCAACACCGGGGAGCTGTTTTTT
TRBJ2-7,TRBV2,-,many,CASSKNRDYEQYF,TGTGCCAGCAGTAAGAACAGAGACTACGAGCAGTACTTC
TRBJ2-5,TRBV7-2,-,many,CASSSPRWGETQYF,TGTGCCAGCAGCTCTCCGCGGTGGGGGGAGACCCAGTACTTC
TRBJ2-1,TRBV7-8,-,many,CASSSRTMGARGNEQFF,TGTGCCAGCAGCTCCCGAACCATGGGGGCGCGAGGCAATGAGCAGTTCTTC
TRBJ2-7,TRBV7-2,TRBD2,many,CASSIIRGGAKQPYEQYF,TGTGCCAGCAGTATAATTCGGGGGGGCGCTAAACAGCCTTACGAGCAGTACTTC
TRBJ2-5,TRBV5-1,TRBD2,few,CASSSGTSGVLETQYF,TGCGCCAGCAGCTCGGGGACTAGCGGGGTTCTAGAGACCCAGTACTTC
TRBJ2-1,TRBV19,TRBD1,many,CASSNSGSWRQGNVGSYNEQFF,TGTGCCAGTAGTAATAGTGGGAGCTGGAGACAGGGTAATGTAGGCTCCTACAATGAGCAGTTCTTC
TRBJ2-2,TRBV7-2,TRBD2,many,CASSLSGLVTGELFF,TGTGCCAGCAGCTTATCGGGACTAGTCACCGGGGAGCTGTTTTTT
TRBJ1-5,TRBV6-5,-,many,CASSYVSPEGQPQHF,TGTGCCAGCAGTTACGTAAGTCCGGAGGGTCAGCCCCAGCATTTT
TRBJ2-3,TRBV11-3,TRBD1,-,CASSLRAGGVTDTQYF,TGTGCCAGCAGCTTACGGGCAGGGGGTGTTACAGATACGCAGTATTTT
TRBJ1-5,TRBV6-6,-,few,CASSYRAGKSQHF,TGTGCCAGCAGTTACCGTGCAGGGAAGTCCCAGCATTTT
TRBJ2-1,TRBV9,TRBD2,-,CASSVAPGTIDNEQFF,TGTGCCAGCAGCGTAGCCCCCGGGACTATTGACAATGAGCAGTTCTTC
TRBJ1-1,TRBV10-3,TRBD1,many,CAISERTGKNTEAFF,TGTGCCATCAGTGAGCGGACAGGAAAAAACACTGAAGCTTTCTTT
TRBJ1-1,TRBV20-1,-,many,CSARTPTANTEAFF,TGCAGTGCTAGAACCCCAACCGCGAACACTGAAGCTTTCTTT
TRBJ1-4,TRBV20-1,-,many,CSARGREAGEKLFF,TGCAGTGCTAGAGGCAGGGAGGCCGGTGAAAAACTGTTTTTT
TRBJ2-7,TRBV7-2,TRBD2,many,CASSLSQKTSGRPAFSYEQYF,TGTGCCAGCAGCTTATCTCAAAAGACTAGCGGGAGACCCGCTTTCTCCTACGAGCAGTACTTC
TRBJ2-7,TRBV5-1,TRBD1,many,CASSWDSTYEQYF,TGCGCCAGCAGCTGGGACAGTACCTACGAGCAGTACTTC
TRBJ2-1,TRBV5-1,-,few,CASSLGASNNEQFF,TGCGCCAGCAGCTTGGGGGCATCAAACAATGAGCAGTTCTTC
TRBJ2-1,TRBV5-1,TRBD1,many,CASSPEGQGAEQFF,TGCGCCAGCAGCCCGGAAGGACAGGGAGCTGAGCAGTTCTTC
TRBJ1-2,TRBV28,TRBD1,-,CASRGQGDYGYTF,TGTGCCAGCAGGGGACAGGGAGACTATGGCTACACCTTC
TRBJ2-2,TRBV28,TRBD1,many,CASRMTGTGELFF,TGTGCCAGCAGAATGACAGGGACCGGGGAGCTGTTTTTT
TRBJ1-6,TRBV6-5,-,few,CASSYFPGGPNSPLHF,TGTGCCAGCAGTTACTTCCCCGGGGGGCCGAATTCACCCCTCCACTTT
TRBJ2-5,TRBV2,TRBD1,-,CASSELRDRGLFGQYF,TGTGCCAGCAGCGAACTGCGGGACAGGGGTTTATTCGGTCAGTACTTC
TRBJ2-5,TRBV7-7,-,many,CASRPDGQETQYF,TGTGCTAGCAGACCGGACGGGCAAGAGACCCAGTACTTC
TRBJ2-1,TRBV2,TRBD1,many,CASLTGRNNEQFF,TGTGCCAGCTTGACAGGGCGTAACAATGAGCAGTTCTTC
TRBJ2-7,TRBV7-2,-,many,CASSYQGVSYEQYF,TGTGCCAGCAGCTACCAAGGGGTATCCTACGAGCAGTACTTC
TRBJ2-1,TRBV12-5,-,many,CASGPTVINEQFF,TGTGCTAGTGGTCCGACGGTCATCAATGAGCAGTTCTTC
TRBJ1-1,TRBV29-1,-,many,CSVIRNTEAFF,TGCAGCGTAATCCGGAACACTGAAGCTTTCTTT
TRBJ2-7,TRBV19,TRBD1,-,CASSTSTGGVYEQYF,TGTGCCAGTAGTACCTCGACAGGGGGCGTCTACGAGCAGTACTTC
TRBJ1-4,TRBV11-2,-,-,CASSLKMSRAYNEKLFF,TGTGCCAGCAGCTTAAAAATGAGCAGGGCTTATAATGAAAAACTGTTTTTT